This is a list of T cell receptor beta chains from one sample in a study of patients and donors after allogeneic stem cell transplantation. TCRdb called the RT-PCR reads again in MiXCR, with one record for every CDR3 protein. The sample lists approximately 170,000 distinct CDR3 sequences; 24% were seen once. The material sequenced was blood, either unsorted or a sorted T cell fraction (not recorded which). The receptors were sampled from a human donor who was either an allogeneic HSCT recipient or a stem cell or donor lymphocyte infusion donor (not recorded which). It is not recorded whose cells these are; they may come from a transplant donor. Each CDR3 is given with its conserved first and last residue. Fields, in order: V gene, D gene, clone size, J gene, CDR3 protein, CDR3 DNA. A D gene is named only where the DNA matches it firmly. Not all rows give a size; the values are once, few, many and, for expanded clones, a class.

>TRBV27|-|few|TRBJ1-2
CASSLLYGLGYTF
TGTGCCAGCAGTTTATTGTATGGGCTGGGCTACACCTTC
>TRBV5-1|-|few|TRBJ2-7
CASSFGAAYSSYEQYF
TGCGCCAGCAGCTTCGGGGCAGCCTACAGCTCCTACGAGCAGTACTTC
>TRBV6-6|-|-|TRBJ2-4
CASSYAKNIQYF
TGTGCCAGCAGTTACGCCAAAAACATTCAGTACTTC
>TRBV6-5|-|many|TRBJ1-1
CASSYGSLMNTEAFF
TGTGCCAGCAGTTACGGCAGCCTCATGAACACTGAAGCTTTCTTT
>TRBV11-2|-|-|TRBJ2-3
CASSHTVGTQYF
TGTGCCAGCAGCCACACTGTCGGTACGCAGTATTTT
>TRBV20-1|-|few|TRBJ1-1
CSALRGGMNTEAFF
TGCAGTGCTCTCCGGGGAGGGATGAACACTGAAGCTTTCTTT
>TRBV9|-|many|TRBJ1-2
CASSAGRSIYGYTF
TGTGCCAGCAGCGCCGGACGGAGTATCTATGGCTACACCTTC
>TRBV7-9|-|-|TRBJ2-1
CASSLGDPLGEQFF
TGTGCCAGCAGCTTAGGGGACCCGCTCGGTGAGCAGTTCTTC
>TRBV6-6|TRBD1|few|TRBJ1-1
CASSYPGQANTEAFF
TGTGCCAGCAGCTACCCCGGACAGGCGAACACTGAAGCTTTCTTT
>TRBV12-3/TRBV12-4|TRBD2|-|TRBJ2-1
CASKASGDNEQFF
TGTGCCAGCAAGGCTAGCGGGGACAATGAGCAGTTCTTC
>TRBV7-8|-|few|TRBJ1-1
CASSLRASAHTEAFF
TGTGCCAGCAGCTTAAGGGCAAGTGCGCACACTGAAGCTTTCTTT
>TRBV5-1|-|few|TRBJ1-4
CASSLIDPNLHEKLFF
TGCGCCAGCAGCTTGATCGACCCTAACTTGCATGAAAAACTGTTTTTT
>TRBV4-3|-|few|TRBJ2-1
CASSQDPPSDEQFF
TGCGCCAGCAGCCAAGATCCTCCTTCGGATGAGCAGTTCTTC
>TRBV12-3/TRBV12-4|-|few|TRBJ1-4
CASSLGTAAALF
TGTGCCAGCAGTTTAGGGACAGCGGCGGCCCTATTT
>TRBV12-3/TRBV12-4|TRBD2|-|TRBJ2-7
CASSRTSPYEQYF
TGTGCCAGCAGTCGGACTAGCCCCTACGAGCAGTACTTC
>TRBV5-1|-|-|TRBJ2-7
CASSLAPDIYEQYF
TGCGCCAGCAGCTTGGCCCCTGACATCTACGAGCAGTACTTC
>TRBV29-1|TRBD2|-|TRBJ2-7
CSVSRGLAGAYEQYF
TGCAGCGTTAGTAGGGGACTAGCGGGTGCCTACGAGCAGTACTTC